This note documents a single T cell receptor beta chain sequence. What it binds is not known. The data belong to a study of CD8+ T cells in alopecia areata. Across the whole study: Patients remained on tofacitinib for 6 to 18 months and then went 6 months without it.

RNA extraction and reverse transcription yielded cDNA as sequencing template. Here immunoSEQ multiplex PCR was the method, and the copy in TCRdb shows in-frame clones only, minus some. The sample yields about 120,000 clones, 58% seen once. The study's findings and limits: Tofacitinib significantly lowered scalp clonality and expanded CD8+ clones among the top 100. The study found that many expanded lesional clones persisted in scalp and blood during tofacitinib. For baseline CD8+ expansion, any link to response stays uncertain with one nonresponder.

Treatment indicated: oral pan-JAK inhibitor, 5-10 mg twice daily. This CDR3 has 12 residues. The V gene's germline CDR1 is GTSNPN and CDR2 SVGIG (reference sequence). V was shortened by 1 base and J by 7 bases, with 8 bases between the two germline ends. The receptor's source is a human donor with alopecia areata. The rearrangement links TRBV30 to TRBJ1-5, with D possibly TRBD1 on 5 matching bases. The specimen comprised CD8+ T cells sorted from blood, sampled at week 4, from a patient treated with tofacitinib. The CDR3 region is CAWSGGEQPQHF. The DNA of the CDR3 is TGTGCCTGGAGTGGAGGGGAACAGCCCCAGCATTTT.